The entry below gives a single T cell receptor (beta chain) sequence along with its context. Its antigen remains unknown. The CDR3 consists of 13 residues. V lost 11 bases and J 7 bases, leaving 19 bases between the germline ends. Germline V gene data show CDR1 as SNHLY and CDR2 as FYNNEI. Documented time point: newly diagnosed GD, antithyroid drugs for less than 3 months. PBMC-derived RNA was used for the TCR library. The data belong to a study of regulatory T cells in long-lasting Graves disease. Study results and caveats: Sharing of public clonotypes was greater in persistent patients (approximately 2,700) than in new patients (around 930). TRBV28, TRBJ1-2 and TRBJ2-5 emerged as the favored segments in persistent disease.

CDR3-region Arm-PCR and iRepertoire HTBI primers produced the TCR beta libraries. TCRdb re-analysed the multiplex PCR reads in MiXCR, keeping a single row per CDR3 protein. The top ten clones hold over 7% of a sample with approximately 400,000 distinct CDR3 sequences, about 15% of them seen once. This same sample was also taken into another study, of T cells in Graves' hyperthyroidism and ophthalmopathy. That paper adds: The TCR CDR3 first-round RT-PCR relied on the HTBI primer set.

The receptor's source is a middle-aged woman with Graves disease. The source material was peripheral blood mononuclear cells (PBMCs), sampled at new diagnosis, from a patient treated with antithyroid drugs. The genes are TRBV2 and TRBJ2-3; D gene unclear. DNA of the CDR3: TGTGCCGCCCGAAGAAGGTTGATGCATACGCAGTATTTT. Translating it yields CAARRRLMHTQYF.